This entry describes one TCR beta chain. Its target is not known. These data are taken from a study of shared clonotypes between healthy human individuals. Study at large: Participating donors consisted of a couple of women and a few men aged 18 to 49.

Study outcomes and limitations: A few donors shared around 5% of their naive CD4 clonotypes. Rarefaction showed that sequencing of sorted subsets was incomplete (despite large depth).

CDR1 SGDLS and CDR2 YYNGEE come from the germline V gene. The J segment lost 8 bases and the V segment lost 0 bases, leaving 15 bases of the junction unmatched. The length of the CDR3 is 18 residues. Genomic DNA from each subset was divided evenly over several immunoSEQ plates. Measured with immunoSEQ multiplex PCR; TCRdb has only the in-frame clones, and not every one. The table records some 630,000 clones, about 96% of them present only once. Only CD45RO-negative cells positively selected for CCR7 counted as naive CD8 cells, so terminally differentiated effector memory CD45RA+ cells were excluded. This chain uses TRBV9 with TRBJ2-1, with 9 bases matching TRBD2. Material: naive CD8+ T cells sorted from blood. The clonotype originates from a woman aged 25 to 39 in good health. Here the CDR3 reads CASSVGGRGGRAVYEQFF. CDR3 DNA: TGTGCCAGCAGCGTAGGCGGACGGGGCGGGAGGGCCGTTTATGAGCAGTTCTTC.